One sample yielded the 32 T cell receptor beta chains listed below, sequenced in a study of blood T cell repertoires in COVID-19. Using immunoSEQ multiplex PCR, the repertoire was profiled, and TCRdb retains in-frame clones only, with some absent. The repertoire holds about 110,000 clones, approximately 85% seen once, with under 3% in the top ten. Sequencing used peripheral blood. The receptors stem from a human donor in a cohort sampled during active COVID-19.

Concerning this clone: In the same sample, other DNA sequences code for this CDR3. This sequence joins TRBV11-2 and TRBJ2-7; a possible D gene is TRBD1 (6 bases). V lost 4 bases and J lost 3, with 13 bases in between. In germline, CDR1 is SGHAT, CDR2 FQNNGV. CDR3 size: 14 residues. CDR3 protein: CASSYGTGFYEQYF. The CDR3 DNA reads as TGTGCCAGCAGCTACGGCACAGGGTTCTACGAGCAGTACTTC.

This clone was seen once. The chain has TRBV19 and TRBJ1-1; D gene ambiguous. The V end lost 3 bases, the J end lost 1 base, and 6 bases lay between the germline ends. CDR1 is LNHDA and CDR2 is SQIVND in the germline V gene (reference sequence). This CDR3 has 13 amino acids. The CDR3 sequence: CASSIQENTEAFF. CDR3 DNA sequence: TGTGCCAGTAGTATTCAGGAGAACACTGAAGCTTTCTTT.

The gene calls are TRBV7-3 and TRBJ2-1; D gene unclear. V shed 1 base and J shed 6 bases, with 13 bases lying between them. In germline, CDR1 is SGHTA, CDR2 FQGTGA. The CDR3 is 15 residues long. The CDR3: CASSLKMSYPNEQFF. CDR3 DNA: TGTGCCAGCAGCTTAAAGATGAGCTACCCCAATGAGCAGTTCTTC. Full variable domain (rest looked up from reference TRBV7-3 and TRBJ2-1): GAGVSQTPSNKVTEKGKYVELRCDPISGHTALYWYRQSLGQGPEFLIYFQGTGAADDSGLPNDRFFAVRPEGSVSTLKIQRTERGDSAVYLCASSLKMSYPNEQFFGPGTRLTVL.

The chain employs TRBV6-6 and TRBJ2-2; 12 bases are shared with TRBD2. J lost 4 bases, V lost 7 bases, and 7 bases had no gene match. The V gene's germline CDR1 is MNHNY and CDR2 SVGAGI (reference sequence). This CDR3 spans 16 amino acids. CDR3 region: CASNAGGLAGTGELFF. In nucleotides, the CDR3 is TGTGCCAGCAACGCCGGGGGACTAGCGGGCACCGGGGAGCTGTTTTTT.

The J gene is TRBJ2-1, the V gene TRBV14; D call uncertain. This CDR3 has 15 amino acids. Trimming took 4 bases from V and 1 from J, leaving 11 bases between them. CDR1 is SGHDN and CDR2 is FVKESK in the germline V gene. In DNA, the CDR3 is TGTGCCAGCAGCCCCCCAGCAGGATCCTACAATGAGCAGTTCTTC. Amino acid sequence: CASSPPAGSYNEQFF.

The CDR3 sequence: CASSSGQEPEKLFF. CDR3 DNA sequence: TGTGCCAGCAGTTCCGGACAGGAACCTGAAAAACTGTTTTTT. The genes are TRBV28 and TRBJ1-4, with 7 bases identical to TRBD1. This CDR3 contains 14 residues. Germline-derived CDR1 and CDR2 are MDHEN and SYDVKM. The V gene end was trimmed by 4 bases and the J gene end by 7 bases; junction bases not matched to a gene: 6. The full variable domain, with the rest looked up from reference TRBV28 and TRBJ1-4, is DVKVTQSSRYLVKRTGEKVFLECVQDMDHENMFWYRQDPGLGLRLIYFSYDVKMKEKGDIPEGYSVSREKKERFSLILESASTNQTSMYLCASSSGQEPEKLFFGSGTQLSVL.

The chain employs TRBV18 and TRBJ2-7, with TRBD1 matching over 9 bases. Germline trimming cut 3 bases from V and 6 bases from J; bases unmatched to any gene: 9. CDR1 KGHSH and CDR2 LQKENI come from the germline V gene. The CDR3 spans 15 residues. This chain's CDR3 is CASSPPGQGLGEQYF. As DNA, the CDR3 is TGTGCCAGCTCACCTCCGGGACAGGGTCTGGGCGAGCAGTACTTC.

Here the CDR3 reads CASSEQASGRAEAFF. Written as DNA, the CDR3 is TGTGCCAGCAGTGAACAAGCTTCAGGGCGCGCTGAAGCTTTCTTT. V and J are TRBV6-1 and TRBJ1-1, with D possibly being TRBD1 (5 bases). Trimming stripped 2 bases from V and 6 bases from J, with 16 bases between. Germline-derived CDR1 and CDR2 are MNHNS and SASEGT. CDR3 length: 15 amino acids.

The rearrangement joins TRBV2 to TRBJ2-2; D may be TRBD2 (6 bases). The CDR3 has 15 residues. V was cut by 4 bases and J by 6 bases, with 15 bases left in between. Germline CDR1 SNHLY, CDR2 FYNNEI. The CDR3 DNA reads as TGTGCCAGCAGTGGGGGCCTAGCGAAAGCCGGGGAGCTGTTTTTT. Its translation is CASSGGLAKAGELFF. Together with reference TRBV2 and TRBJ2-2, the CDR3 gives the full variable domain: EPEVTQTPSHQVTQMGQEVILRCVPISNHLYFYWYRQILGQKVEFLVSFYNNEISEKSEIFDDQFSVERPDGSNFTLKIRSTKLEDSAMYFCASSGGLAKAGELFFGEGSRLTVL.

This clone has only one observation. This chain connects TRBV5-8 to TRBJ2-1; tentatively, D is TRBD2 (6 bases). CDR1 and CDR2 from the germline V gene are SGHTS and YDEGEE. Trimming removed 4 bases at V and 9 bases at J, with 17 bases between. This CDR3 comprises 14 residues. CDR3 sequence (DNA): TGTGCCAGCAGCCCGCTGACTAGTTTGGGTGAGCAGTTCTTC. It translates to CASSPLTSLGEQFF.

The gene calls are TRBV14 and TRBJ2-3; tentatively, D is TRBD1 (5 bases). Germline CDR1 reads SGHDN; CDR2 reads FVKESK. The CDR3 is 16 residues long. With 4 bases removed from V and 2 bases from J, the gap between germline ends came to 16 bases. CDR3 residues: CASSLGKQGFTDTQYF. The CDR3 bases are TGTGCCAGCAGCCTCGGAAAGCAGGGTTTCACAGATACGCAGTATTTT.

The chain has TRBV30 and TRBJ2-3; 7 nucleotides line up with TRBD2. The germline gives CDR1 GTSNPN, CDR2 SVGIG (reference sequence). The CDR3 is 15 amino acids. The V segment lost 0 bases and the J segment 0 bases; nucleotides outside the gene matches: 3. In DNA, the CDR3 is TGTGCCTGGAGTGTATTGCGGGGGAGCACAGATACGCAGTATTTT. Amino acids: CAWSVLRGSTDTQYF.

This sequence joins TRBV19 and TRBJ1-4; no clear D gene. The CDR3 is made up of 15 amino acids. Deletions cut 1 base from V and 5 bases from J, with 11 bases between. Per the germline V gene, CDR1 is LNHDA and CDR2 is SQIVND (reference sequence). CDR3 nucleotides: TGTGCCAGTAGTATAGGCCCAGGTTCGAATGAAAAACTGTTTTTT. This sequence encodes CASSIGPGSNEKLFF. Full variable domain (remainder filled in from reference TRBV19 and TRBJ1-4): DGGITQSPKYLFRKEGQNVTLSCEQNLNHDAMYWYRQDPGQGLRLIYYSQIVNDFQKGDIAEGYSVSREKKESFPLTVTSAQKNPTAFYLCASSIGPGSNEKLFFGSGTQLSVL.

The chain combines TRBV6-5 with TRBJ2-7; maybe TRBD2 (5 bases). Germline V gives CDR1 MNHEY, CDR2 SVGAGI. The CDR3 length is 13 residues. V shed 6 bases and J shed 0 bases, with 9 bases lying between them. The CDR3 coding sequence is TGTGCCAGCAGCCGAACTAGCTCCTACGAGCAGTACTTC. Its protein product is CASSRTSSYEQYF.

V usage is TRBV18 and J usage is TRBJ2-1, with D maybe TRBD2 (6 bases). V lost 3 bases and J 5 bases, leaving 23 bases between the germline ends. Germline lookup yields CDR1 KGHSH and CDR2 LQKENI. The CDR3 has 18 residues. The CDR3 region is CASSPFLGLSSVHNEQFF. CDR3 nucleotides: TGTGCCAGCTCACCGTTCCTTGGACTATCCTCAGTCCACAATGAGCAGTTCTTC. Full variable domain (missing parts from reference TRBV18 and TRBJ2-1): NAGVMQNPRHLVRRRGQEARLRCSPMKGHSHVYWYRQLPEEGLKFMVYLQKENIIDESGMPKERFSAEFPKEGPSILRIQQVVRGDSAAYFCASSPFLGLSSVHNEQFFGPGTRLTVL.

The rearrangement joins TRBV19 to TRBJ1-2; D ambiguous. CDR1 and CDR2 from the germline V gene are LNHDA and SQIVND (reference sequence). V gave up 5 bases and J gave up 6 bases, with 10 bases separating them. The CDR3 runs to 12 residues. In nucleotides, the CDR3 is TGTGCCAGTAGTTTTGGCGGGGATGGCTACACCTTC. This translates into CASSFGGDGYTF.

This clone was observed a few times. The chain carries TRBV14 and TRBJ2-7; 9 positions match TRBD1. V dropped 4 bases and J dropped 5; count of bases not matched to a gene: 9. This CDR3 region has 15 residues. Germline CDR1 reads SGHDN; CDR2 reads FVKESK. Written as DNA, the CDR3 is TGTGCCAGCAGCCCGACCGGGACAGGGTACCACGAGCAGTACTTC. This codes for CASSPTGTGYHEQYF.

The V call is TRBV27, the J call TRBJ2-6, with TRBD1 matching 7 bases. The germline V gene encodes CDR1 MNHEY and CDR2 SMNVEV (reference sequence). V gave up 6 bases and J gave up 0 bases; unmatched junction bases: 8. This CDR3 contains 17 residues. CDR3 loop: CASSPGTEYSGANVLTF. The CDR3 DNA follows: TGTGCCAGCAGCCCCGGGACAGAATACTCTGGGGCCAACGTCCTGACTTTC.

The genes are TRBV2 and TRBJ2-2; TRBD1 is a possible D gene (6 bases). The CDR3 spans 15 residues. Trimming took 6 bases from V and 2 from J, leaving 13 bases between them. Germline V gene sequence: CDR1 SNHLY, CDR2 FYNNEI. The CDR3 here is CASRIGRGNTGELFF. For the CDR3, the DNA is TGTGCCAGCAGGATTGGCAGGGGCAACACCGGGGAGCTGTTTTTT. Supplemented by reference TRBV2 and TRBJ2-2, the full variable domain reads EPEVTQTPSHQVTQMGQEVILRCVPISNHLYFYWYRQILGQKVEFLVSFYNNEISEKSEIFDDQFSVERPDGSNFTLKIRSTKLEDSAMYFCASRIGRGNTGELFFGEGSRLTVL.

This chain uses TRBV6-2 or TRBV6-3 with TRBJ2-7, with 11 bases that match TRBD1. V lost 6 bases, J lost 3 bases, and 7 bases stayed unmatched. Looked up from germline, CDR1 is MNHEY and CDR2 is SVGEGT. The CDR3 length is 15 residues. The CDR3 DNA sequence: TGTGCCAGCAGCCCAACCGGGACAGGGGGCTACGAGCAGTACTTC. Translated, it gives CASSPTGTGGYEQYF.

The CDR3 nucleotides read TGTGCCATCAGCCCTCTAGCGGGAGGTGTCTACGAGCAGTACTTC. This sequence encodes CAISPLAGGVYEQYF. V usage is TRBV10-3 and J usage is TRBJ2-7, with 11 nucleotides matching TRBD2. The CDR3 contains 15 residues. V gave up 6 bases and J gave up 3 bases; unmatched junction bases: 7. Germline V gives CDR1 ENHRY, CDR2 SYGVKD.

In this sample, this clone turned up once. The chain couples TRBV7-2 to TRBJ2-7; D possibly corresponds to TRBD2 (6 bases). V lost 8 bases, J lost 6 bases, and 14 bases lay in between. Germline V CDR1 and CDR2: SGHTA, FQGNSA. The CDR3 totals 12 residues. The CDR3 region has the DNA TGTGCCAGCCGACCCGGGGGTTCCGAGCAGTACTTC. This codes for CASRPGGSEQYF.

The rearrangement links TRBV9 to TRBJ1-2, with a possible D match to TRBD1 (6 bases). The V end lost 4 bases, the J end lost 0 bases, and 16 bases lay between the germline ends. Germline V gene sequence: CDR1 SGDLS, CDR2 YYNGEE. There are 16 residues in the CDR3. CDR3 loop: CASSPGKGGTNYGYTF. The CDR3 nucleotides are TGTGCCAGCAGCCCAGGGAAAGGGGGTACTAACTATGGCTACACCTTC.

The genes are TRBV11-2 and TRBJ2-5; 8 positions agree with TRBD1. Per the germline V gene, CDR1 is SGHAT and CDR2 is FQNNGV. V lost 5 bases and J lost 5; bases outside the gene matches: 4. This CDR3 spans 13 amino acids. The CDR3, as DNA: TGTGCCAGCAGCCAGGGGGCGGGGGAGACCCAGTACTTC. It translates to CASSQGAGETQYF.

CDR3 region: CASSPQGANNEQFF. CDR3 DNA: TGTGCCAGCTCACCCCAGGGGGCAAACAATGAGCAGTTCTTC. This chain joins TRBV18 and TRBJ2-1; TRBD1 matches 8 bases. Unmatched junction bases numbered 3, after V lost 3 bases and J lost 5 bases. CDR1 and CDR2 from the germline V gene are KGHSH and LQKENI. The CDR3 has 14 amino acids.

CDR3 protein: CASSLIAGPNVLTF. Here the CDR3 DNA reads TGTGCCAGCAGTTTAATTGCGGGACCCAACGTCCTGACTTTC. This rearrangement joins TRBV27 to TRBJ2-6, with D tentatively TRBD2 (6 bases). V lost 2 bases and J 8 bases, leaving 10 bases between the germline ends. Germline assignment: CDR1 MNHEY and CDR2 SMNVEV (reference sequence). This CDR3 contains 14 residues.

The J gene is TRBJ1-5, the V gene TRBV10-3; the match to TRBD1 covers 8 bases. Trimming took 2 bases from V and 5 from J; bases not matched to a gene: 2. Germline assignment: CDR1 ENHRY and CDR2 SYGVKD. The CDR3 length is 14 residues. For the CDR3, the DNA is TGTGCCATCAGTGAGCTGGACAGGGATCAGCCCCAGCATTTT. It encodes CAISELDRDQPQHF.

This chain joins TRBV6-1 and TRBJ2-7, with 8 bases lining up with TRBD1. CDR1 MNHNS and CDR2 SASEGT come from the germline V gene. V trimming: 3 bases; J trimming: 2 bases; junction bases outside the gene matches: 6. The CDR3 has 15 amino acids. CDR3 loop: CASSDRQGAAYEQYF. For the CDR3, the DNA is TGTGCCAGCAGTGATAGGCAGGGGGCCGCCTACGAGCAGTACTTC.

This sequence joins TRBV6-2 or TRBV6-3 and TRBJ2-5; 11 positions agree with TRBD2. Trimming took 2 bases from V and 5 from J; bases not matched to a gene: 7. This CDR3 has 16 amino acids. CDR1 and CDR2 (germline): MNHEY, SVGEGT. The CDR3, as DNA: TGTGCCAGCAGTTACGCACTAGCGGGGGTTATGGAGACCCAGTACTTC. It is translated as CASSYALAGVMETQYF.

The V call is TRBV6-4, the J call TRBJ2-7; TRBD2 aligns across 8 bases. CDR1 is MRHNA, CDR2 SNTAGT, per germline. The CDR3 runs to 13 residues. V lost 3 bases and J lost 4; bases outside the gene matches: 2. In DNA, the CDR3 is TGTGCCAGCAGTGAGGCTAGCGGGTACGAGCAGTACTTC. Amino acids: CASSEASGYEQYF.

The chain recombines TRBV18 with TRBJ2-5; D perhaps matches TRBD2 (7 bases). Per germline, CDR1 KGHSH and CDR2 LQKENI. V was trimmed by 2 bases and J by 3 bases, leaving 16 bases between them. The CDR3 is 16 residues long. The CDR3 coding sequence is TGTGCCAGCTCACCATATGCTCGCGGGGGCGAAGAGACCCAGTACTTC. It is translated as CASSPYARGGEETQYF.

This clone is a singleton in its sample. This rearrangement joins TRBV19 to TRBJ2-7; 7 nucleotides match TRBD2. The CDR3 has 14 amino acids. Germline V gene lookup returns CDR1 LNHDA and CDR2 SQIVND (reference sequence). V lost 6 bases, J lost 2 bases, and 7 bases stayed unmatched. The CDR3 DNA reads TGTGCCAGTAGCCCCAGCGGGGCGACCTACGAGCAGTACTTC. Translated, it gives CASSPSGATYEQYF.